What follows describes a single T cell receptor beta chain. Its antigen remains unknown. RNA was extracted and reverse transcribed into cDNA as the sequencing template. Sequencing was performed with immunoSEQ multiplex PCR; in TCRdb, only in-frame clones are kept and a portion is missing. This sample has about 250,000 clones; under 70% occur once, and the top ten carry 0.95% to 1.5%. These data belong to a study of CD8+ T cells in alopecia areata. Study outcomes and limitations: Relative to normal scalp, lesional scalp, especially alopecia totalis/universalis, showed higher clonality.

Germline-derived CDR1 and CDR2 are MNHEY and SVGAGI. V was pared by 4 bases and J by 0 bases, with 11 bases between. The CDR3 sequence is 15 residues long. Sequencing used CD4+ T cells sorted from blood, obtained at week 0. This TCR derives from a human donor with alopecia areata. V and J are TRBV6-5 and TRBJ2-3; D is possibly TRBD2 (6 bases). For the CDR3, the DNA is TGTGCCAGCAGTTTCTGGGCGGGGAGCACAGATACGCAGTATTTT. Protein sequence: CASSFWAGSTDTQYF.